This TCR beta chain was sequenced for a study of T cells expressing NK-cell markers. About the study: Cells sorted as CD3+CD56+NKG2C+, CD3+CD56+NKG2C- and CD3+CD56-NKG2C+ T cells supplied the TCR beta repertoires. Study-wide findings and caveats: Of the CD8+ T cell pool in over 5 donors, roughly 1.0-7.5% was accounted for by dominant NKG2C+ clonotypes.

TCRdb reprocessed the 5' RACE reads and keeps a single row for each CDR3 protein, giving no DNA. The sample holds hundreds of thousands of distinct CDR3 sequences. Comments on this clonotype: What it binds is unknown.

This CDR3 is built from 15 residues. The germline V gene encodes CDR1 SGHRS and CDR2 YFSETQ. The receptor was isolated from a man between 18 and 69 years old in good health. Sample: blood T cells: a sorted CD56 or NKG2C T cell subset, CD4+ or CD8+ T cells, or bulk PBMC T cells (not recorded which). The V call is TRBV5-1, the J call TRBJ2-4; the D call of TRBD2 rests on TCRdb alone, since no DNA is present to check it. The CDR3 sequence: CASSPSSGEANIQYF.